What follows are 23 T cell receptor beta chains derived from one specimen sequenced in a study of ipilimumab plus nivolumab after autologous stem cell transplantation. Generated by immunoSEQ multiplex PCR, the TCRdb table keeps only in-frame clones and is missing some. Of fewer than 25,000 clones in the sample, roughly 74% were seen once. The source was PBMCs, collected in a trial of ipilimumab plus nivolumab as post-transplant consolidation. The source of these receptors is a male donor with diffuse large B-cell lymphoma.

The chain recombines TRBV7-9 with TRBJ2-5, with unresolved D. V was cut by 3 bases and J by 2 bases, with 10 bases left in between. This CDR3 has 14 amino acids. Germline loops: CDR1 SEHNR, CDR2 FQNEAQ (reference sequence). DNA of the CDR3: TGTGCCAGCAGCTTTCTATCCGAGCAAGAGACCCAGTACTTC. Protein sequence: CASSFLSEQETQYF.

This chain joins TRBV11-2 and TRBJ1-1, with a possible D match to TRBD1 (5 bases). The length of the CDR3 is 15 residues. Trimming took off 5 bases at V and 0 bases at J, with 13 bases between the two ends. Germline V gives CDR1 SGHAT, CDR2 FQNNGV. For the CDR3, the DNA is TGTGCCAGCAGCCCGGGACCGACTCTGAACACTGAAGCTTTCTTT. Protein product: CASSPGPTLNTEAFF.

The chain is built from TRBV30 and TRBJ1-4; weak D call: TRBD1 (5 bases). CDR1 is GTSNPN and CDR2 is SVGIG in the germline V gene (reference sequence). This CDR3 comprises 13 residues. The V end lost 0 bases, the J end lost 8 bases, and 10 bases lay between the germline ends. CDR3 DNA sequence: TGTGCCTGGAGTGTACTTTGGGGGGAAAAACTGTTTTTT. Its translation is CAWSVLWGEKLFF.

The chain has TRBV9 and TRBJ1-4; TRBD1 matches 8 bases. The CDR3 spans 16 residues. The trim removed 4 bases at V and 5 bases at J, leaving 10 bases unmatched. CDR1 is SGDLS, CDR2 YYNGEE, per germline. CDR3 in amino acids: CASSPSPGGANEKLFF. CDR3 DNA sequence: TGTGCCAGCAGCCCATCTCCAGGGGGCGCAAATGAAAAACTGTTTTTT.

The chain combines TRBV7-8 with TRBJ2-6; 9 nucleotides align to TRBD2. CDR1 and CDR2 from the germline V gene are SGHVS and FQNEAQ. This CDR3 comprises 16 residues. With V trimmed by 4 bases and J by 1 base, 2 bases remained unmatched. Here the CDR3 reads CASSWRGGSGANVLTF. Written as DNA, the CDR3 is TGTGCCAGCAGCTGGCGGGGGGGATCTGGGGCCAACGTCCTGACTTTC.

The chain is built from TRBV27 and TRBJ2-5, with TRBD2 matching over 8 bases. The junction had 12 bases not matched to a gene; V was cut back by 2 bases and J by 1 base. The CDR3 consists of 18 residues. CDR1 is MNHEY, CDR2 SMNVEV, per germline (reference sequence). The CDR3: CASSLKWGVGGAQETQYF. CDR3 nucleotide sequence: TGTGCCAGCAGTTTAAAATGGGGCGTCGGGGGGGCCCAAGAGACCCAGTACTTC.

The chain uses TRBV5-1 and TRBJ2-3; 10 nucleotides align to TRBD2. The length of the CDR3 is 14 residues. J was trimmed by 4 bases and V by 3 bases; bases with no gene match: 2. Germline values: CDR1 SGHRS, CDR2 YFSETQ. The CDR3 nucleotides are TGCGCCAGCAGCTGGGGACTAGCGCCAGATACGCAGTATTTT. This gives the protein CASSWGLAPDTQYF.

The DNA for the CDR3 is TGTGCCAGCAGCCCCCGGGACAGGGGGTCACCCCTCCACTTT. As protein: CASSPRDRGSPLHF. The chain links TRBV5-6 to TRBJ1-6; 11 positions match TRBD1. V shed 4 bases and J 10 bases; nucleotides not matched to a gene: 4. CDR1 and CDR2 from the germline V gene are SGHDT and YYEEEE. CDR3 size: 14 residues.

The V and J genes are TRBV5-6 and TRBJ2-7; D remains ambiguous. The CDR3 sequence is 12 residues long. In germline, CDR1 is SGHDT, CDR2 YYEEEE. Trimming cost V 1 base and J 7 bases, with 9 bases left between them. The DNA of the CDR3 is TGTGCCAGCAGCTTGTCGCCTTGGGAGCAGTACTTC. This encodes CASSLSPWEQYF.

The genes are TRBV7-9 and TRBJ2-1; 12 nucleotides align to TRBD2. This CDR3 contains 14 residues. In germline, CDR1 is SEHNR, CDR2 FQNEAQ (reference sequence). V lost 6 bases to trimming and J lost 5 bases; unmatched junction nucleotides: 2. For the CDR3, the DNA is TGTGCCAGCAGGACTAGCGGGGGACACAATGAGCAGTTCTTC. Translating it yields CASRTSGGHNEQFF.

Concerning this clone itself: Other DNA sequences in the sample encode the same CDR3. This chain joins TRBV11-3 and TRBJ1-1, with D tentatively TRBD1 (6 bases). V gave up 3 bases and J gave up 3 bases, with 11 bases separating them. Germline CDR1 is SGHNT and CDR2 is YENEEA. The CDR3 covers 14 residues. CDR3 nucleotide sequence: TGTGCCAGCAGCTTGGGGCCAGGGGACACTGAAGCTTTCTTT. This codes for CASSLGPGDTEAFF.

This chain links TRBV7-3 with TRBJ1-1; D gene uncertain. Germline CDR1 reads SGHTA; CDR2 reads FQGTGA. The CDR3 runs 15 residues. Trimming removed 4 bases at V and 1 base at J, with 13 bases between. The chain's CDR3 is CASSSTQSGNTEAFF. The DNA of the CDR3 is TGTGCCAGCAGCTCAACTCAAAGTGGGAACACTGAAGCTTTCTTT.

V and J are TRBV15 and TRBJ1-4, with D tentatively TRBD1 (6 bases). Germline values: CDR1 LNHNV, CDR2 YYDKDF (reference sequence). Trimming left V 3 bases short and J 5 bases short, with 7 bases between. CDR3 length: 13 residues. CDR3 region: CATSRDSNEKLFF. CDR3 bases: TGTGCCACCAGCAGGGACAGCAATGAAAAACTGTTTTTT.

This chain connects TRBV11-3 to TRBJ2-1; 8 positions match TRBD2. Losses at the gene ends were 0 bases for V and 9 bases for J; bases not matched to a gene: 10. This CDR3 has 16 residues. Germline CDR1 SGHNT, CDR2 YENEEA. The CDR3 nucleotides read TGTGCCAGCAGCTTAGATCCCAGGGCGGGAGGTACTGAGCAGTTCTTC. Protein: CASSLDPRAGGTEQFF.

This clone appeared once. The V call is TRBV5-1, the J call TRBJ1-1; the D gene is possibly TRBD1 (5 bases). The CDR3 length is 18 residues. Germline CDR1 and CDR2: SGHRS and YFSETQ. V was pared by 3 bases and J by 6 bases, with 27 bases between. The CDR3 loop reads CASSSTEFGSGTFAEAFF. CDR3 sequence (DNA): TGCGCCAGCAGCTCGACAGAGTTTGGATCGGGGACGTTCGCTGAAGCTTTCTTT.

The chain is built from TRBV30 and TRBJ2-2; 8 bases fit TRBD1. The CDR3 runs 15 residues. Germline CDR1 and CDR2: GTSNPN and SVGIG (reference sequence). Trimming removed 2 bases from V and 5 bases from J; junction bases left unmatched: 7. The CDR3 here is CAWSNQGARTGELFF. The CDR3 nucleotides read TGTGCCTGGAGTAATCAGGGGGCAAGGACCGGGGAGCTGTTTTTT.

The gene calls are TRBV10-2 and TRBJ2-4; maybe TRBD2 (5 bases). From germline, CDR1 is WSHSY and CDR2 SAAADI. The ends were cut back, 10 bases at V and 8 bases at J, with 18 bases in the middle. This CDR3 spans 13 amino acids. The CDR3, as DNA: TGCGCCACCGAGGACCCGCCGCGGGACATTCAGTACTTC. Its translation: CATEDPPRDIQYF.

The CDR3 reads CSVQILSSYEQYF. The CDR3 DNA is TGCAGCGTCCAGATCCTGAGCTCCTACGAGCAGTACTTC. This rearrangement joins TRBV29-1 to TRBJ2-7, with D uncertain. Germline V gene data show CDR1 as SQVTM and CDR2 as ANQGSEA. Deletions cut 6 bases from V and 0 bases from J, with 12 bases between. This CDR3 comprises 13 residues.

This chain uses TRBV6-5 with TRBJ1-2; 10 bases agree with TRBD1. The germline CDR1 and CDR2 sequences are MNHEY and SVGAGI. This CDR3 comprises 13 residues. Trimming at V came to 8 bases and at J to 6 bases, leaving 6 bases not matched to a gene. The CDR3 here is CASQDRGSHGYTF. Written as DNA, the CDR3 is TGTGCCAGCCAGGACAGGGGGTCCCATGGCTACACCTTC.

The table lists this clone with a count of one. The V and J genes are TRBV11-2 and TRBJ2-3; D ambiguous. V lost 4 bases, J lost 6 bases, and 11 bases lay in between. This CDR3 region has 13 residues. The germline CDR1 and CDR2 sequences are SGHAT and FQNNGV. CDR3 nucleotide sequence: TGTGCCAGCAGCTACGAAGCCCGGGATACGCAGTATTTT. It encodes CASSYEARDTQYF.

This clone is medium-sized (0.01 to 0.1%) by share. V gene TRBV19 combines with J gene TRBJ1-1; D is undetermined. V dropped 5 bases and J dropped 1 base, with 8 bases sitting between them. The germline V gene has CDR1 LNHDA and CDR2 SQIVND (reference sequence). The CDR3 totals 13 residues. CDR3 nucleotide sequence: TGTGCCAGTAGTTTTGCGAGGAACACTGAAGCTTTCTTT. It codes for CASSFARNTEAFF.

The CDR3 loop reads CASSLGMGPTDTQYF. CDR3 nucleotide sequence: TGTGCCAGCAGCTTAGGTATGGGACCCACAGATACGCAGTATTTT. V is TRBV7-3 and J is TRBJ2-3, with D possibly being TRBD1 or TRBD2 (5 bases each). Per germline, CDR1 SGHTA and CDR2 FQGTGA. This CDR3 is built from 15 residues. Trimming pared 2 bases from V and 2 bases from J, leaving 11 bases between.

The genes are TRBV18 and TRBJ1-2; no clear D. The germline V gene encodes CDR1 KGHSH and CDR2 LQKENI. The CDR3 has 11 amino acids. Deletions cut 5 bases from V and 5 bases from J, with 6 bases between. CDR3 residues: CASSSEYGYTF. In DNA form, the CDR3 reads TGTGCCAGCTCAAGTGAATATGGCTACACCTTC.